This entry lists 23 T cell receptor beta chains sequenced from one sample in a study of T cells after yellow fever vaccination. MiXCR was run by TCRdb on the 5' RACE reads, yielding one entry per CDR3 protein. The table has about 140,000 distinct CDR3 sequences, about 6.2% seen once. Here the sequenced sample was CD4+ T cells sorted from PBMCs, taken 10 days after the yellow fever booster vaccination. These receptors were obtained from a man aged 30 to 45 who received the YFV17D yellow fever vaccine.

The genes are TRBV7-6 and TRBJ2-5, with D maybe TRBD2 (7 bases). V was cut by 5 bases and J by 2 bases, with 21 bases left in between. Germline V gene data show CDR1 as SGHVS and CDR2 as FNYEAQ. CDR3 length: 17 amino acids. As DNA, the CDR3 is TGTGCCAGCAGCCTCTGGGGGGGCCAGGGGAAGCAAGAGACCCAGTACTTC. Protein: CASSLWGGQGKQETQYF.

CDR3 residues: CASSLGQLAGRYF. The CDR3 coding sequence is TGTGCCAGCAGTTTAGGTCAATTAGCGGGAAGGTACTTC. The chain combines TRBV12-3 or TRBV12-4 with TRBJ2-7; 8 bases are shared with TRBD2. The CDR3 loop spans 13 amino acids. Unmatched junction bases numbered 8, after V lost 1 base and J lost 12 bases.

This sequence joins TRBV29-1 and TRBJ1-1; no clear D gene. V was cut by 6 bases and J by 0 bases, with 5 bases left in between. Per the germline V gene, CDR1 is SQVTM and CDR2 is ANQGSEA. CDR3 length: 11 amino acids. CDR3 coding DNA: TGCAGCGTGACCATGAACACTGAAGCTTTCTTT. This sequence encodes CSVTMNTEAFF.

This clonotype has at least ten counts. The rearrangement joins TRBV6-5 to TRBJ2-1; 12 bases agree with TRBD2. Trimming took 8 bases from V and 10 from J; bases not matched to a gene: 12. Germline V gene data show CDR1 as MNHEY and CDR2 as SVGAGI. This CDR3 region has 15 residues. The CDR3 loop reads CASANLLAGGQEQFF. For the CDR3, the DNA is TGTGCCAGCGCAAACCTCCTAGCGGGAGGGCAAGAGCAGTTCTTC.

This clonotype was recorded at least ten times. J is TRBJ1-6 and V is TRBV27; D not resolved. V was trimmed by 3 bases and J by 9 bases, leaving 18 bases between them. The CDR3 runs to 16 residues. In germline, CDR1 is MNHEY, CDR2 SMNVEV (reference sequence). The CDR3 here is CASSFTSRGFSSPLHF. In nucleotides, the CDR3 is TGTGCCAGCAGTTTTACCTCCCGGGGTTTTAGTTCACCCCTCCACTTT.

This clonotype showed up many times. The CDR3 DNA reads as TGCGCCAGCAGCGTTATAGCGGGAGACAATGAGCAGTTCTTC. Protein: CASSVIAGDNEQFF. The chain couples TRBV10-1 to TRBJ2-1, with TRBD2 identical over 9 bases. This CDR3 is built from 14 residues. Germline lookup yields CDR1 WNHNN and CDR2 SYGVQD (reference sequence). V was clipped by 6 bases and J by 5 bases; unmatched bases: 5.

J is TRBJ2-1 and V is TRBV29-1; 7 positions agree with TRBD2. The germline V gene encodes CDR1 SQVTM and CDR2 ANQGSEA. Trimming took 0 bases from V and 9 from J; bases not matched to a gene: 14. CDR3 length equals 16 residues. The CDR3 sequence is CSVEESVAGKVGEQFF. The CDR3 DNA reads TGCAGCGTTGAAGAATCGGTAGCGGGTAAAGTAGGTGAGCAGTTCTTC.

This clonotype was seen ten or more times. The CDR3 DNA is TGTGCCAGCAGTTTATCCGCCCTTCAGGGGGCCCGCTACGAGCAGTACTTC. Translating gives CASSLSALQGARYEQYF. The chain carries TRBV27 and TRBJ2-7; 8 nucleotides agree with TRBD1. The ends lost 0 bases at V and 3 bases at J; junction bases unmatched: 10. The CDR3 has 17 residues. The germline CDR1 and CDR2 sequences are MNHEY and SMNVEV (reference sequence).

The CDR3, as DNA: TGTGCCAGCTCACGACCGGGACAGGGGGCCGGTGGCTATGGCTACACCTTC. As protein: CASSRPGQGAGGYGYTF. The rearrangement links TRBV18 to TRBJ1-2; 12 bases agree with TRBD1. The ends lost 4 bases at V and 4 bases at J; junction bases unmatched: 10. The germline gives CDR1 KGHSH, CDR2 LQKENI. The CDR3 spans 17 residues.

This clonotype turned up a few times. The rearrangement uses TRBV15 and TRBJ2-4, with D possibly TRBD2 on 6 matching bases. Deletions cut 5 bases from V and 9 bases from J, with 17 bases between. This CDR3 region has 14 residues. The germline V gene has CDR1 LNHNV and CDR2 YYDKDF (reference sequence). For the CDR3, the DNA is TGTGCCACCAGCGGGCTGGGAGGTTTCAGCATTCAGTACTTC. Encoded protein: CATSGLGGFSIQYF.

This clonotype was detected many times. CDR3 sequence: CASSSGPTDLQETQYF. In DNA, the CDR3 is TGCGCCAGCAGCTCGGGGCCGACAGATCTCCAAGAGACCCAGTACTTC. The chain links TRBV5-1 to TRBJ2-5; D possibly uses TRBD1 or TRBD2 (5 bases each). The CDR3 is made up of 16 amino acids. The V gene lost 3 bases and the J gene lost 1 base, with 16 bases spanning the gap. Germline assignment: CDR1 SGHRS and CDR2 YFSETQ.

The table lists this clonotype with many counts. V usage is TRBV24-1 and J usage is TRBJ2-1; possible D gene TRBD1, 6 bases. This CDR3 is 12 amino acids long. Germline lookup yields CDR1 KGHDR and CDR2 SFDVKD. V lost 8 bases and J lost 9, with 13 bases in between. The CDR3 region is CATTQGRGEQFF. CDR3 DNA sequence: TGTGCCACCACCCAGGGGCGTGGTGAGCAGTTCTTC.

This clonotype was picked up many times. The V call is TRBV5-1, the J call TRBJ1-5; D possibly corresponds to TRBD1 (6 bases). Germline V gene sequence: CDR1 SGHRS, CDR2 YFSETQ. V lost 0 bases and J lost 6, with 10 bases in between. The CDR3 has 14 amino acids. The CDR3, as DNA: TGCGCCAGCAGCTTGGAACAGGGAAGTCAGCCCCAGCATTTT. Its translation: CASSLEQGSQPQHF.

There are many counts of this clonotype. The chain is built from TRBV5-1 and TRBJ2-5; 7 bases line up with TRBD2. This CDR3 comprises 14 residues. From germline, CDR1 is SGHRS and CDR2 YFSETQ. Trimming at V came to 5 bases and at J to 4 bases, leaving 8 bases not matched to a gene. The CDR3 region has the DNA TGCGCCAGCAGAATGGCGAGCGGGACAGAGACCCAGTACTTC. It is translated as CASRMASGTETQYF. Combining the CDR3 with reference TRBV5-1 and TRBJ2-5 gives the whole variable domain KAGVTQTPRYLIKTRGQQVTLSCSPISGHRSVSWYQQTPGQGLQFLFEYFSETQRNKGNFPGRFSGRQFSNSRSEMNVSTLELGDSALYLCASRMASGTETQYFGPGTRLLVL.

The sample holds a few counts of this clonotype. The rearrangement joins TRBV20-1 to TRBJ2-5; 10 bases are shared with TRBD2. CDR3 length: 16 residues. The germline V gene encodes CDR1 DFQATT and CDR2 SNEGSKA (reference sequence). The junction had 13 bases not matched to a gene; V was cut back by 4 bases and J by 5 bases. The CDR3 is CSAKPSGSNLGETQYF. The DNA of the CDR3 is TGCAGTGCTAAACCTAGCGGGAGTAATCTGGGGGAGACCCAGTACTTC.

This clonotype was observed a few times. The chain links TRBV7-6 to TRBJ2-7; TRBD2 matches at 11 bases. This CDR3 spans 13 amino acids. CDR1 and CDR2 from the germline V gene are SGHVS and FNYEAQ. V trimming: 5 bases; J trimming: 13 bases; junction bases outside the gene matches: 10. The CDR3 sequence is CASSDRPGTSGYF. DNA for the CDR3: TGTGCCAGCAGCGACCGACCCGGGACTAGCGGCTACTTC.

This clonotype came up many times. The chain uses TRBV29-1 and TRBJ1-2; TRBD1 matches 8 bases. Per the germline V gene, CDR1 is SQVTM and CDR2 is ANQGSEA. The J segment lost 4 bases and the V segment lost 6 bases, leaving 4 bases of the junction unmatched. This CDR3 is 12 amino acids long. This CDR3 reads CSVETGVYGYTF. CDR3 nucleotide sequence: TGCAGCGTAGAGACAGGGGTCTATGGCTACACCTTC.

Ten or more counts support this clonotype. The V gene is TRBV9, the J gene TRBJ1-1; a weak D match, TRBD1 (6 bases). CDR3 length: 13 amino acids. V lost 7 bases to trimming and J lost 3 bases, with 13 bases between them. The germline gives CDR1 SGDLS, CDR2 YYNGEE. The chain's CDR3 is CASGFSGDTEAFF. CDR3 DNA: TGTGCCAGCGGGTTCTCAGGGGACACTGAAGCTTTCTTT.

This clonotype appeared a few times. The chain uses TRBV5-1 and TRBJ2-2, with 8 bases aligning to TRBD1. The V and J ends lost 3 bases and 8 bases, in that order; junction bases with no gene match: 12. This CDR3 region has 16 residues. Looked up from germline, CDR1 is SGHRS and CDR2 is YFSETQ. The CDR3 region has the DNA TGCGCCAGCAGCTATCCTGGACAGGGCCTTCGGGGGGAGCTGTTTTTT. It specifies CASSYPGQGLRGELFF.

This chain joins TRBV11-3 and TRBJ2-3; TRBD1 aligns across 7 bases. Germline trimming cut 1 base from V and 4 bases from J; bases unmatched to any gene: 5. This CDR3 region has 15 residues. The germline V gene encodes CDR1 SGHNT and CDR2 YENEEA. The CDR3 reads CASSLGGGQSDTQYF. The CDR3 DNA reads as TGTGCCAGCAGCTTAGGAGGGGGACAGTCAGATACGCAGTATTTT.

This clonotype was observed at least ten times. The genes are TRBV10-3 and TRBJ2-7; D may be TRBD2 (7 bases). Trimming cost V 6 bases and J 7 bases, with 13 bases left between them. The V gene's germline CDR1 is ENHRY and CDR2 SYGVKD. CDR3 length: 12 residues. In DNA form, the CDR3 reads TGTGCCATCAGCCCAGGGGAGGGGGAGCAGTACTTC. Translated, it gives CAISPGEGEQYF.

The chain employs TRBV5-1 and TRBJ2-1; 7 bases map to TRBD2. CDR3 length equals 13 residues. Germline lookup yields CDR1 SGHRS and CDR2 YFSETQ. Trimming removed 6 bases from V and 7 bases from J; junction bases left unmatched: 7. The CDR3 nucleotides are TGCGCCAGCACCTCTTTGGGAGGGAATGAGCAGTTCTTC. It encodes CASTSLGGNEQFF.

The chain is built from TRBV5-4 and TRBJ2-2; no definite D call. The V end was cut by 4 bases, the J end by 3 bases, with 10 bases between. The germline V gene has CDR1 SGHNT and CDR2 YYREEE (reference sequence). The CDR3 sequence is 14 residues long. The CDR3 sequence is CASSPGRYTGELFF. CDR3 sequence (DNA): TGTGCCAGCAGCCCGGGCCGATACACCGGGGAGCTGTTTTTT.